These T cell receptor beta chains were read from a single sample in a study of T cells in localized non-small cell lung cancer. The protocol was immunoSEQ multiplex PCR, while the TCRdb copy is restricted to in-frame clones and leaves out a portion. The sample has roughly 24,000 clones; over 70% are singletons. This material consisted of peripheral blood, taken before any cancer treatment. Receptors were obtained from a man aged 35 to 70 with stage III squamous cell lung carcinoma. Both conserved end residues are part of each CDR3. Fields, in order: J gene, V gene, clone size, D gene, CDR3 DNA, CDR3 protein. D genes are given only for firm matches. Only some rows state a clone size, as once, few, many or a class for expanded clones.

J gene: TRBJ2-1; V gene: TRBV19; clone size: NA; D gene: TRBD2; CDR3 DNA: TGTGCCAGTAGTAGAAGACTAGCGGGTGCGAGCTCCTACAATGAGCAGTTCTTC; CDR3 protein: CASSRRLAGASSYNEQFF
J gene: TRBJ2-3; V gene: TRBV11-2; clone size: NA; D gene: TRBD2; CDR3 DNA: TGTGCCAGCAGCCTTGGTGGCGGGAGGGGGAAAGATACGCAGTATTTT; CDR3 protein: CASSLGGGRGKDTQYF
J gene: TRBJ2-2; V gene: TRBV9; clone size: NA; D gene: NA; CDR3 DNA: TGTGCCAGCAGCGTAGGGACAGTTAACACCGGGGAGCTGTTTTTT; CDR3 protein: CASSVGTVNTGELFF
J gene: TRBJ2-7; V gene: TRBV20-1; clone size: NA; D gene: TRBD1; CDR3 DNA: TGCAGTGCTGGGAATCAGGGGGCAAGCTTC; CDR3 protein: CSAGNQGASF
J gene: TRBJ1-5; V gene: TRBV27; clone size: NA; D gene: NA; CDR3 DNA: TGTGCCAGCAGTTTAATAGGGGGTGGGAATCAGCCCCAGCATTTT; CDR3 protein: CASSLIGGGNQPQHF
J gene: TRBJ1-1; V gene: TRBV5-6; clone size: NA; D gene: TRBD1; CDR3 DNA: TGTGCCAGCAGCCTCAGGGGGAGGATGAACACTGAAGCTTTCTTT; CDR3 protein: CASSLRGRMNTEAFF
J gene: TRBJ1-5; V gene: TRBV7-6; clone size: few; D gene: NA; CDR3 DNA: TGTGCCAGCAGCTTAGCCAATCAGCCCCAGCATTTT; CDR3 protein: CASSLANQPQHF
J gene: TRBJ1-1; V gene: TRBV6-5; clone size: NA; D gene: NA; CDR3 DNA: TGTGCCAGCAGTCCCTGGCAGGGGGAAGCTTTCTTT; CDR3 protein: CASSPWQGEAFF
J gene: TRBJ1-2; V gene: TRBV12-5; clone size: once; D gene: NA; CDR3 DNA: TGTGCTAGTGGTTTGGTACAGGGCTATGGCTATGGCTACACCTTC; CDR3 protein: CASGLVQGYGYGYTF
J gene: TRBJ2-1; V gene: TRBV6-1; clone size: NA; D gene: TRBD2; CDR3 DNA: TGTGCCAGCAGGGGTAGCGGGGGGACTGCCGCTGAGCAGTTCTTC; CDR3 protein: CASRGSGGTAAEQFF
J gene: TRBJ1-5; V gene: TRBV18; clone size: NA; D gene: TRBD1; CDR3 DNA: TGTGCCAGCTCACTCCTCCGGACAGGTAGTAATCAGCCCCAGCATTTT; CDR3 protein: CASSLLRTGSNQPQHF
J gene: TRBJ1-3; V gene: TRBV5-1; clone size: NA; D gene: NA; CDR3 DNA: TGCGCCAGCAGCCCCGGGGTCGGAACTGGAAACACCATATATTTT; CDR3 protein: CASSPGVGTGNTIYF
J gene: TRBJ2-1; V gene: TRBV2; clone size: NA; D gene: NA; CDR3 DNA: TGTGCCAGCAACCCGGGAGCGTACAATGAGCAGTTCTTC; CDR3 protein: CASNPGAYNEQFF
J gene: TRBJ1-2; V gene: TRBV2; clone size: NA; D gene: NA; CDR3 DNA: TGTGCCAGCATAGGGACGTCTCCCGCTAACTATGGCTACACCTTC; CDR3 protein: CASIGTSPANYGYTF
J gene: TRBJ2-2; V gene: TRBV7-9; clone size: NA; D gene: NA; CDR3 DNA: TGTGCCAGCAGCTCTATCGTCTACACCGGGGAGCTGTTTTTT; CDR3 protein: CASSSIVYTGELFF
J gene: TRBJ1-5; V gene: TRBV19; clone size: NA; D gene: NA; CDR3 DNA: TGTGCCAGTAGTATAATGTTAGGGGATCAGCCCCAGCATTTT; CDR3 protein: CASSIMLGDQPQHF
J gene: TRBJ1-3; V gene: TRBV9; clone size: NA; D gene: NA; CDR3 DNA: TGTGCCAGCAGCGAAGTTCTGGGCGGGGAAAACACCATATATTTT; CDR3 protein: CASSEVLGGENTIYF
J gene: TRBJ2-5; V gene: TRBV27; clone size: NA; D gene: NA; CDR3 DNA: TGTGCCAGCAGTTTCCCGGACAGTCTGGAGACCCAGTACTTC; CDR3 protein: CASSFPDSLETQYF
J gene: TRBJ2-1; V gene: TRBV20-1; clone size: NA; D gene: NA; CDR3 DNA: TGCAGTGCTAGTAGGGGGAGTGAGCAGTTCTTC; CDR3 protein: CSASRGSEQFF
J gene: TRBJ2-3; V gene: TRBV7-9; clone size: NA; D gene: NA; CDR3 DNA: TGTGCCAGCAGCCCCCGCGGAGGTCCAGATACGCAGTATTTT; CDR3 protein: CASSPRGGPDTQYF
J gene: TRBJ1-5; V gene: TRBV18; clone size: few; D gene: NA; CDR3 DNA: TGTGCCAGCTCACGGCAAGGGGAGAATCAGCCCCAGCATTTT; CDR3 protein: CASSRQGENQPQHF
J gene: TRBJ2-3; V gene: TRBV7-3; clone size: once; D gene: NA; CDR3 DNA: TGTGCCAGCAGCTTAACACCCCAGGGTACAGGGTGGTATTTT; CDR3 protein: CASSLTPQGTGWYF
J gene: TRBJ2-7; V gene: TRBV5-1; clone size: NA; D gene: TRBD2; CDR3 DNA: TGCGCCAGCAGCTTGGCCAGCGGGATAAGTCACGAGCAGTACTTC; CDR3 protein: CASSLASGISHEQYF
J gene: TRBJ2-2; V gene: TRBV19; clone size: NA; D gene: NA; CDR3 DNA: TGTGCCAGTAGCGGGGGAAACACCGGGGAGCTGTTTTTT; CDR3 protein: CASSGGNTGELFF
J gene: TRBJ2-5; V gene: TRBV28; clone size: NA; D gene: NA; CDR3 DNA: TGTGCCAGCAGTTTGACTCAAGAGACCCAGTACTTC; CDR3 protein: CASSLTQETQYF
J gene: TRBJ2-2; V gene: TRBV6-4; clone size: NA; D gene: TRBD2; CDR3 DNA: TGTGCCAGCAGCCCTAGCGGGGGTTTCACCGGGGAGCTGTTTTTT; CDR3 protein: CASSPSGGFTGELFF
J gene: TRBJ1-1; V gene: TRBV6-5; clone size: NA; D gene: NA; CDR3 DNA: TGTGCCAGCAGTTTGGGGCCGCGCACTGAAGCTTTCTTT; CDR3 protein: CASSLGPRTEAFF
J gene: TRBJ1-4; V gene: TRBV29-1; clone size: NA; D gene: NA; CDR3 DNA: TGCAGCGTTAGGACCACCGAAAAACTGTTTTTT; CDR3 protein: CSVRTTEKLFF
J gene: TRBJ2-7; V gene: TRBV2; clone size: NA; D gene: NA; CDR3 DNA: TGTGCCAGCAGTGATGGGGGACGCCTCTCCTACGAGCAGTACTTC; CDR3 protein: CASSDGGRLSYEQYF
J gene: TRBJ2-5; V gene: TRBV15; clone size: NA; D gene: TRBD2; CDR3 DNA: TGTGCCACCAGCAGATTTAGCGGGGGCTTAGAGACCCAGTACTTC; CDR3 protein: CATSRFSGGLETQYF
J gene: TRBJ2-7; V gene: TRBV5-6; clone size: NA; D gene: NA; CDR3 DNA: TGTGCCAGCAGCTTGAGGCTAGTAACCTCCTACGAGCAGTACTTC; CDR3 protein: CASSLRLVTSYEQYF
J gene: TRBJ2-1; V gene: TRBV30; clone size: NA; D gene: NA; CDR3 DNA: TGTGCCTGGAGTGTAGGGATCGGCGGCGGCTCCTACAATGAGCAGTTCTTC; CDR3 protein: CAWSVGIGGGSYNEQFF
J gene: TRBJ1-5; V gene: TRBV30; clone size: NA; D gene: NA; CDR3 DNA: TGTGCCTGGACCCCGCAGGAGGGAGAGCCCCAGCATTTT; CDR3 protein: CAWTPQEGEPQHF
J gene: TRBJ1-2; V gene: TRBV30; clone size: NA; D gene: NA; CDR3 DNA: TGTGCCTGGAGTACAGGGACTGGCTACACCTTC; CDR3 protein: CAWSTGTGYTF
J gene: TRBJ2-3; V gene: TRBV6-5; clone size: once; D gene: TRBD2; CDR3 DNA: TGTGCCAGCAGCCTTAGCGGGGGCCGCACAGATACGCAGTATTTT; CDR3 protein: CASSLSGGRTDTQYF
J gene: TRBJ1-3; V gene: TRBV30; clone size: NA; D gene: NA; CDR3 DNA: TGTGCCTGGAGTGGACATTTCTCTGGAAACACCATATATTTT; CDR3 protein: CAWSGHFSGNTIYF
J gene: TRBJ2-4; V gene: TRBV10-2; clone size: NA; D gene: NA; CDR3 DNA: TGCGCCAGCAGTGACTGGGGCATAGCCAAAAACATTCAGTACTTC; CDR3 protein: CASSDWGIAKNIQYF
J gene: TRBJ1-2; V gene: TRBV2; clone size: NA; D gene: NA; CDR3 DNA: TGTGCCAGCACGGTTCTGATGGGGTCCCTGCTAAGTACTGGCTACACCTTC; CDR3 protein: CASTVLMGSLLSTGYTF
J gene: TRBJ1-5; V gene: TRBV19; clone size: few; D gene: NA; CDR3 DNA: TGTGCCAGTAAGGACACGAGGAATCAGCCCCAGCATTTT; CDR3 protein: CASKDTRNQPQHF
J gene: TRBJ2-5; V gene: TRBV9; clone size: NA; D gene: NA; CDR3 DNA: TGTGCCAGCAGCGTAGGGGGGGTCCGAGAGACCCAGTACTTC; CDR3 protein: CASSVGGVRETQYF
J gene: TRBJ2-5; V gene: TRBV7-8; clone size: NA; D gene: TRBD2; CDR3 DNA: TGTGCCAGCAGCATTAGCGGGGGGGAGTATGAGACCCAGTACTTC; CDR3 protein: CASSISGGEYETQYF
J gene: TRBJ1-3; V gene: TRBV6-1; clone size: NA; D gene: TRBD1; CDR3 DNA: TGTGCCAGCGTCCGGGACAGCTCTGGAAACACCATATATTTT; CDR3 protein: CASVRDSSGNTIYF
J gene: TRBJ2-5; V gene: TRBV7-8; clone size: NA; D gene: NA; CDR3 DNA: TGTGCCAGCAGCTCGGGACGGATTCCAGAGACCCAGTACTTC; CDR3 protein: CASSSGRIPETQYF
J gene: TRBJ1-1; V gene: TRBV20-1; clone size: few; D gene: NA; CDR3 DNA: TGCAGTGCTCCCTCCCCGGGGGCTTTCTTT; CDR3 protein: CSAPSPGAFF
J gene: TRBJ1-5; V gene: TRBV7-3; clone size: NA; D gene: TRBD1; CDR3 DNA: TGTGCCAGCCGTCCCGGGACAGGGGCCCAGCCCCAGCATTTT; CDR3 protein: CASRPGTGAQPQHF
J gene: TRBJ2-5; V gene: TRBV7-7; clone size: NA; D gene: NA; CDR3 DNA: TGTGCCAGCAGCTTAGGGAGAACGTACCAAGAGACCCAGTACTTC; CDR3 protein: CASSLGRTYQETQYF
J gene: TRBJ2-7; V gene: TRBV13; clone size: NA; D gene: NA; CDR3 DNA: TGTGCCAGCAGCCCTCGGGACTTCAACGAGCAGTACTTC; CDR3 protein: CASSPRDFNEQYF
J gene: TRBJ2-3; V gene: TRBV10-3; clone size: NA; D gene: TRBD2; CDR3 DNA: TGTGCCATCAGTGAGTCCAGCGGGGAGAAGGCAGATACGCAGTATTTT; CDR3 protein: CAISESSGEKADTQYF
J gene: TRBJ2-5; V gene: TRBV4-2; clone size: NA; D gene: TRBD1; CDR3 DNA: TGTGCCAGCAGCCAGGTGGGGGGACAGGGGGCAGGAGAGACCCAGTACTTC; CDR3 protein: CASSQVGGQGAGETQYF